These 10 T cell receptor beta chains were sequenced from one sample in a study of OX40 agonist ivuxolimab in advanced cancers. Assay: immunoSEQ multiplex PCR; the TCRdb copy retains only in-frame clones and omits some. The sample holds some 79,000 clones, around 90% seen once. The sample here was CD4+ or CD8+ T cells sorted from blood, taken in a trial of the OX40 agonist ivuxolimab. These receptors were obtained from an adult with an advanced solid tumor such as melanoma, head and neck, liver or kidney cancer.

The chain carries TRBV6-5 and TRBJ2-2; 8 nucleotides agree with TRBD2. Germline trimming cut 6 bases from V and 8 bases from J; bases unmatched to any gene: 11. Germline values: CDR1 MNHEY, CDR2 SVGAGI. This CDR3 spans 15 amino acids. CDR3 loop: CASSLGLDILGELFF. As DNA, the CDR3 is TGTGCCAGCAGCCTGGGACTAGACATCTTGGGGGAGCTGTTTTTT.

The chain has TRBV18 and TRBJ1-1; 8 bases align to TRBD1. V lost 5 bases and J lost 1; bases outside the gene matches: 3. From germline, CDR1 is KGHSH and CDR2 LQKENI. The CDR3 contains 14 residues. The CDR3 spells CASSTDRGNTEAFF. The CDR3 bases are TGTGCCAGCTCAACCGACAGGGGGAACACTGAAGCTTTCTTT.

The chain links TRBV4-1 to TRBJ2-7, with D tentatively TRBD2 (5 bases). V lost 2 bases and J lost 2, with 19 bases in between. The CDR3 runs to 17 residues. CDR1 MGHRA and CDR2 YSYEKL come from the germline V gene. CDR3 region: CASSQPQAGRETYEQYF. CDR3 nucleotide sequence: TGCGCCAGCAGCCAACCTCAGGCCGGACGGGAAACCTACGAGCAGTACTTC.

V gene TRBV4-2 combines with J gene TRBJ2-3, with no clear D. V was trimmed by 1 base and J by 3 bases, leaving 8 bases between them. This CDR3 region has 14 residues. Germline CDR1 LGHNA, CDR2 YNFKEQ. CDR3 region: CASSQGDGTDTQYF. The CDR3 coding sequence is TGTGCCAGCAGCCAAGGAGACGGAACAGATACGCAGTATTTT.

Here the CDR3 reads CASSPGQGVAGYTF. Written as DNA, the CDR3 is TGTGCCAGCAGTCCGGGACAGGGGGTTGCTGGCTACACCTTC. V usage is TRBV28 and J usage is TRBJ1-2, with 11 nucleotides matching TRBD1. V lost 5 bases, J lost 7 bases, and 6 bases stayed unmatched. The CDR3 consists of 14 residues. Germline CDR1 reads MDHEN; CDR2 reads SYDVKM.

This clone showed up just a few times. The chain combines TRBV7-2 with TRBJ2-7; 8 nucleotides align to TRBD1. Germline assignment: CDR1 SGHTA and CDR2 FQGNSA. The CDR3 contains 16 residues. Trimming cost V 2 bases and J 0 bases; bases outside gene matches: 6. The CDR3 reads CASSLRATGDSYEQYF. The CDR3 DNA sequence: TGTGCCAGCAGCTTACGAGCGACAGGGGACTCCTACGAGCAGTACTTC.

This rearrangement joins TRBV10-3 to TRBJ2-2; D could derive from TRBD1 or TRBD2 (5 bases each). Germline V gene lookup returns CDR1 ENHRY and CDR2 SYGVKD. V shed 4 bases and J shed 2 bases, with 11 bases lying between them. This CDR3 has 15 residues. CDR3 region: CAISGGNKNTGELFF. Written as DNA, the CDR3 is TGTGCCATCAGTGGGGGGAACAAAAACACCGGGGAGCTGTTTTTT.

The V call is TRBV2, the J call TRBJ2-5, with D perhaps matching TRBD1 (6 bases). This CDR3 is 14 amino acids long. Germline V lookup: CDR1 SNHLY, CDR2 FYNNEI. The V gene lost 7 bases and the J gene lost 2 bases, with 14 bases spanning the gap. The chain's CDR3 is CASTRGGQQETQYF. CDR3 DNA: TGTGCCAGCACCCGAGGGGGACAACAAGAGACCCAGTACTTC. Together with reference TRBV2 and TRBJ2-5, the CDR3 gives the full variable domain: EPEVTQTPSHQVTQMGQEVILRCVPISNHLYFYWYRQILGQKVEFLVSFYNNEISEKSEIFDDQFSVERPDGSNFTLKIRSTKLEDSAMYFCASTRGGQQETQYFGPGTRLLVL.

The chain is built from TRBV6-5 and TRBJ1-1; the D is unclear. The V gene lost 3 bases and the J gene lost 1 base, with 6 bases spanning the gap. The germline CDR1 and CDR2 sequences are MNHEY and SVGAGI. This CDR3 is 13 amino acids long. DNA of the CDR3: TGTGCCAGCAGTTATCCCGGGAACACTGAAGCTTTCTTT. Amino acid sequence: CASSYPGNTEAFF.

DNA for the CDR3: TGCAGCGTTGAAGCGAGGGGGGCGGCTGGAAACACCATATATTTT. Translated, it gives CSVEARGAAGNTIYF. The V call is TRBV29-1, the J call TRBJ1-3; D is perhaps TRBD1 (6 bases). Trimming removed 1 base from V and 2 bases from J, with 12 bases in between. CDR3 length: 15 residues. In germline, CDR1 is SQVTM, CDR2 ANQGSEA. The entire variable domain, with the rest obtained from reference TRBV29-1 and TRBJ1-3, is as follows: SAVISQKPSRDICQRGTSLTIQCQVDSQVTMMFWYRQQPGQSLTLIATANQGSEATYESGFVIDKFPISRPNLTFSTLTVSNMSPEDSSIYLCSVEARGAAGNTIYFGEGSWLTVV.